This TCR beta chain was recorded in a study of cytomegalovirus exposure and HLA in healthy donors. The overall study: The 130 or so validation repertoires used a platform that matched the one used for the 550 to 800 first-cohort repertoires, as a later analysis reported. General study results and limits: Researchers counted over 150 TCR beta chains as cytomegalovirus-associated. Reportedly, cytomegalovirus status was diagnosed with high sensitivity and specificity.

As to this clone: The antigen is undetermined.

Donors were drawn from the approximately 110-subject validation cohort, separate from the approximately 680-subject first cohort. The CDR3 contains 16 residues. Looked up from germline, CDR1 is LNHDA and CDR2 is SQIVND (reference sequence). The V gene lost 5 bases and the J gene lost 2 bases, with 17 bases spanning the gap. This table comes from immunoSEQ multiplex PCR, and its TCRdb copy is limited to in-frame clones, with some not included. The sample gives about 220,000 clones, about 89% of which show up once; roughly 1% is in the top ten. The receptor was derived from a woman aged 18-29 years in good health and CMV-seronegative. Source material: PBMCs. The chain recombines TRBV19 with TRBJ2-3, with a weak D call TRBD1 (5 bases). CDR3 region: CASSPRQFSNTDTQYF. The CDR3 DNA reads TGTGCCAGTAGTCCAAGACAGTTCTCAAACACAGATACGCAGTATTTT.